The 24 T cell receptor beta chains below were found in one sample sequenced in a study of identical twins. TCRdb reprocessed the 5' RACE reads via MiXCR and lists one record per CDR3 protein. The data contain around 250,000 distinct CDR3 sequences, approximately 7% of them singletons. These sequences were also reported in another study, on yellow fever vaccine responses in identical twins.

Sequenced: memory (CD45RO+) T cells sorted from blood. The source of these receptors is a woman between 18 and 29 years old in good health.

The chain recombines TRBV25-1 with TRBJ1-1; 11 nucleotides match TRBD1. The CDR3 totals 16 residues. Germline CDR1 is MGHDK and CDR2 is SYGVNS. Germline trimming cut 5 bases from V and 3 bases from J; bases unmatched to any gene: 8. The CDR3 nucleotides are TGTGCCAGCAGTTCTGGGTGGACAGGGGGCGACACTGAAGCTTTCTTT. This codes for CASSSGWTGGDTEAFF.

This clonotype was detected a few times. The V call is TRBV4-1, the J call TRBJ2-3, with D unresolved. Germline values: CDR1 MGHRA, CDR2 YSYEKL. The CDR3 loop spans 16 amino acids. V lost 0 bases and J lost 2, with 12 bases in between. For the CDR3, the DNA is TGCGCCAGCAGCCAAGAATCTAGTGGGCTCACAGATACGCAGTATTTT. This encodes CASSQESSGLTDTQYF.

This clonotype appeared a few times. The V gene is TRBV24-1, the J gene TRBJ2-5; weak D call: TRBD1 (6 bases). Germline V gene lookup returns CDR1 KGHDR and CDR2 SFDVKD. The V end was cut by 8 bases, the J end by 2 bases, with 14 bases between. The CDR3 contains 14 residues. CDR3 region: CATTRGFVQETQYF. DNA for the CDR3: TGTGCCACCACTAGGGGGTTCGTTCAAGAGACCCAGTACTTC.

This clonotype was seen repeatedly, ten times or more. The chain carries TRBV29-1 and TRBJ2-1; TRBD2 matches 9 bases. The germline gives CDR1 SQVTM, CDR2 ANQGSEA. Trimming took 4 bases from V and 9 from J; bases not matched to a gene: 16. This CDR3 comprises 16 residues. The CDR3 bases are TGCAGCGTTGGGGGGATGAGCGGGAGGCTTTTCGGTGAGCAGTTCTTC. Translation gives CSVGGMSGRLFGEQFF.

This clonotype has at least ten counts. The V gene is TRBV10-2, the J gene TRBJ1-6; TRBD1 might be the D (5 bases). V lost 0 bases to trimming and J lost 9 bases, with 12 bases between them. This CDR3 spans 15 amino acids. Germline lookup yields CDR1 WSHSY and CDR2 SAAADI. CDR3 in amino acids: CASSESGGSFSPLHF. Written as DNA, the CDR3 is TGCGCCAGCAGTGAGTCTGGGGGTAGCTTTTCACCCCTCCACTTT.

This clonotype turned up a few times. The chain carries TRBV20-1 and TRBJ2-1; 14 bases fit TRBD2. The CDR3 is made up of 14 amino acids. Per germline, CDR1 DFQATT and CDR2 SNEGSKA (reference sequence). V trimming: 6 bases; J trimming: 9 bases; junction bases outside the gene matches: 7. The CDR3 loop reads CSANPGLAGAEQFF. CDR3 DNA sequence: TGCAGTGCAAATCCGGGACTAGCGGGGGCTGAGCAGTTCTTC.

This clonotype has a count of ten or more. The chain recombines TRBV28 with TRBJ2-2; D remains ambiguous. V was shortened by 6 bases and J by 6 bases, with 17 bases between the two germline ends. The CDR3 totals 15 residues. Looked up from germline, CDR1 is MDHEN and CDR2 is SYDVKM. The CDR3 DNA reads as TGTGCCAGCAGGTATCTGCTAGGCTCCGCCGGGGAGCTGTTTTTT. Translated: CASRYLLGSAGELFF.

This chain links TRBV20-1 with TRBJ2-1, with 10 bases lining up with TRBD2. The CDR3 is made up of 17 amino acids. The ends lost 0 bases at V and 0 bases at J; junction bases unmatched: 5. Per the germline V gene, CDR1 is DFQATT and CDR2 is SNEGSKA (reference sequence). The CDR3 reads CSARDLLAGISYNEQFF. The DNA for the CDR3 is TGCAGTGCTAGAGACCTACTAGCGGGAATCTCCTACAATGAGCAGTTCTTC.

This clonotype has ten or more counts. The V gene is TRBV12-3 or TRBV12-4, the J gene TRBJ2-5; no firm D call. The CDR3 contains 12 residues. V was trimmed by 6 bases and J by 6 bases, leaving 11 bases between them. The CDR3 protein is CASSTHRKTQYF. In DNA, the CDR3 is TGTGCCAGCAGCACCCACAGAAAGACCCAGTACTTC.

This clonotype was observed a few times. This CDR3 is missing its conserved last phenylalanine or tryptophan, likely due to a read error. The DNA is omitted, as the CDR3 cannot be located on it reliably, and the CDR3 follows TCRdb's listing. CDR3 sequence reads: CASSGAGTRAGVT. This chain connects TRBV28 to TRBJ2-5; no check of the table's D call, TRBD2, against the DNA was made. CDR1 is MDHEN and CDR2 is SYDVKM in the germline V gene. The CDR3 is 13 residues long, ends included.

The chain joins TRBV10-3 to TRBJ2-1; tentative D call: TRBD2 (7 bases). The germline V gene encodes CDR1 ENHRY and CDR2 SYGVKD. The CDR3 consists of 16 residues. The V and J ends lost 0 bases and 6 bases respectively, with 15 bases between them. The CDR3 is CAISESRGGGRNEQFF. CDR3 sequence (DNA): TGTGCCATCAGTGAGTCGAGGGGGGGCGGTCGCAATGAGCAGTTCTTC.

This clonotype was seen a few times. This chain links TRBV6-1 with TRBJ1-2; possible D gene TRBD1, 6 bases. Germline assignment: CDR1 MNHNS and CDR2 SASEGT. Trimming shortened V by 2 bases and J by 3 bases, and 10 bases separated the two germline ends. The CDR3 totals 14 residues. The CDR3: CASSEIRTDYGYTF. The CDR3 nucleotides read TGTGCCAGCAGTGAAATAAGGACAGACTATGGCTACACCTTC.

This clonotype was found many times. The chain employs TRBV20-1 and TRBJ2-5; 11 bases line up with TRBD2. Germline V gene sequence: CDR1 DFQATT, CDR2 SNEGSKA (reference sequence). This CDR3 spans 13 amino acids. The CDR3 DNA follows: TGCAGCACGACTAGCGGGAATGGAGAGACCCAGTACTTC. This sequence encodes CSTTSGNGETQYF.

Ten or more counts support this clonotype. The J gene is TRBJ1-5, the V gene TRBV9; D is ambiguous. The germline gives CDR1 SGDLS, CDR2 YYNGEE. The CDR3 is 13 amino acids. Between the trimmed V and J ends, which lost 0 bases and 0 bases, there was a span of 1 base. CDR3 DNA sequence: TGTGCCAGCAGCGTAGGTAGCAATCAGCCCCAGCATTTT. This encodes CASSVGSNQPQHF.

This clonotype was observed a handful of times. The J gene is TRBJ2-1, the V gene TRBV5-6, with 9 bases matching TRBD1. V lost 4 bases, J lost 0 bases, and 8 bases stayed unmatched. CDR1 and CDR2 (germline): SGHDT, YYEEEE. The length of the CDR3 is 17 residues. The CDR3 spells CASSPTDRGISYNEQFF. Here the CDR3 DNA reads TGTGCCAGCAGCCCGACGGACAGGGGTATCTCCTACAATGAGCAGTTCTTC.

This clonotype came up a few times. The genes are TRBV4-2 and TRBJ1-1, with 8 bases matching TRBD1. Germline V gene lookup returns CDR1 LGHNA and CDR2 YNFKEQ. V shed 4 bases, J shed 4 bases, and the junction held 5 bases outside the gene matches. CDR3 length equals 14 residues. CDR3 amino acids: CASSLWTGITEAFF. In DNA, the CDR3 is TGTGCCAGCAGCCTCTGGACAGGGATCACTGAAGCTTTCTTT.

This clonotype occurred many times. The chain is built from TRBV20-1 and TRBJ1-2; D uncertain. Germline V lookup: CDR1 DFQATT, CDR2 SNEGSKA (reference sequence). The CDR3 covers 13 residues. The germline V and J ends were trimmed by 2 bases and 1 base, with 8 bases remaining between them. The CDR3 here is CSARPDLNYGYTF. As DNA, the CDR3 is TGCAGTGCTAGACCTGACCTTAACTATGGCTACACCTTC.

The table lists this clonotype with many counts. The rearrangement uses TRBV2 and TRBJ2-7; tentative D call: TRBD1 (6 bases). Germline V gene lookup returns CDR1 SNHLY and CDR2 FYNNEI. V lost 4 bases and J lost 1, with 8 bases in between. The CDR3 spans 13 residues. The CDR3 coding sequence is TGTGCCAGCAGTGCCGGACAGTCCTACGAGCAGTACTTC. Its translation is CASSAGQSYEQYF.

V is TRBV20-1 and J is TRBJ2-7; TRBD2 aligns across 16 bases. The germline CDR1 and CDR2 sequences are DFQATT and SNEGSKA (reference sequence). The V and J ends lost 4 bases and 3 bases, in that order; junction bases with no gene match: 3. CDR3 length: 15 residues. As DNA, the CDR3 is TGCAGTGCTATGGGACTAGCGGGAGGGTTCTACGAGCAGTACTTC. Protein product: CSAMGLAGGFYEQYF.

This clonotype was seen ten or more times. The chain is built from TRBV24-1 and TRBJ1-4; TRBD1 agrees at 9 bases. The junction had 3 bases not matched to a gene; V was cut back by 3 bases and J by 5 bases. This CDR3 has 15 residues. Looked up from germline, CDR1 is KGHDR and CDR2 is SFDVKD. The CDR3 loop reads CATSDTGTGNEKLFF. CDR3 DNA sequence: TGTGCCACCAGTGATACCGGGACAGGGAATGAAAAACTGTTTTTT.

The rearrangement links TRBV5-1 to TRBJ1-4, with D tentatively TRBD1 (5 bases). This CDR3 has 14 residues. Germline CDR1 is SGHRS and CDR2 is YFSETQ. With 0 bases removed from V and 8 bases from J, the gap between germline ends came to 11 bases. The CDR3, as DNA: TGCGCCAGCAGCTTGGAAAAAGGGGACGAAAAACTGTTTTTT. It specifies CASSLEKGDEKLFF.

In this sample, this clonotype turned up many times. This chain links TRBV2 with TRBJ2-3, with TRBD2 matching over 7 bases. The germline gives CDR1 SNHLY, CDR2 FYNNEI. The CDR3 is 15 amino acids. V was clipped by 7 bases and J by 2 bases; unmatched bases: 9. CDR3 nucleotides: TGTGCCAGCACAACCCCTAGCGGCTCCACAGATACGCAGTATTTT. Its protein product is CASTTPSGSTDTQYF.

This clonotype has at least ten counts. The chain joins TRBV6-1 to TRBJ1-2; the D is unclear. V lost 7 bases to trimming and J lost 8 bases, with 20 bases between them. CDR3 length: 14 residues. CDR1 MNHNS and CDR2 SASEGT come from the germline V gene. The CDR3 nucleotides read TGTGCCAGCACCGGTTACGCGGGATTTCTCGGCTACACCTTC. Translating gives CASTGYAGFLGYTF.

The V and J genes are TRBV19 and TRBJ2-5; possible D gene TRBD2, 5 bases. CDR1 and CDR2 (germline): LNHDA, SQIVND (reference sequence). The CDR3 sequence is 13 residues long. V dropped 5 bases and J dropped 4 bases, with 11 bases sitting between them. CDR3 protein: CASSRTRGETQYF. CDR3 bases: TGTGCCAGTAGTCGCACTAGAGGAGAGACCCAGTACTTC.